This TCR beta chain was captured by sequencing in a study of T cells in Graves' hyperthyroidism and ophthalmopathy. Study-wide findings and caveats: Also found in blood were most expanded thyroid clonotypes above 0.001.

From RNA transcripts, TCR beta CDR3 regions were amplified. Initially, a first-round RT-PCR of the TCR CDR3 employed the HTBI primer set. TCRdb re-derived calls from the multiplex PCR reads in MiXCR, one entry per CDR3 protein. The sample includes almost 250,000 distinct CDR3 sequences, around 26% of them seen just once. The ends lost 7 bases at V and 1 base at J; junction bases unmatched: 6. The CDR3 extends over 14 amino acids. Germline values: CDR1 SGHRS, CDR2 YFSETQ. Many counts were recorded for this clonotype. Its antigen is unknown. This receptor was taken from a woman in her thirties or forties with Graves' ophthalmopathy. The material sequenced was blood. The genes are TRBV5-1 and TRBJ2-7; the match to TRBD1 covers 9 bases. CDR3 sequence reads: CASATGTGSYEQYF. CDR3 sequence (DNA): TGCGCCAGCGCTACCGGGACAGGGTCCTACGAGCAGTACTTC.